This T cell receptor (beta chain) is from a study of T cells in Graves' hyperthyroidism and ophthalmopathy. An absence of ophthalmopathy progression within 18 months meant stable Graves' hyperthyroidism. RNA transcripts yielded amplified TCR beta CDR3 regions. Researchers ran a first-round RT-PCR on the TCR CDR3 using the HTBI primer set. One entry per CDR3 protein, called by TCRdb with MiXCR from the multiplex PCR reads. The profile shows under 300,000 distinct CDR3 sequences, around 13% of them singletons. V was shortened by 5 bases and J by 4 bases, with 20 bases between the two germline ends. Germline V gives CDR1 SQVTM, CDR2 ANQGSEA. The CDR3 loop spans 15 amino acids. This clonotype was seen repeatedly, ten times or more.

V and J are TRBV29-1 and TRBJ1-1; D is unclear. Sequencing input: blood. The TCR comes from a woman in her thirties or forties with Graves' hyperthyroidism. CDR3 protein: CSVLGRGMTGTEAFF. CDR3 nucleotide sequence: TGCAGCGTTCTCGGCCGTGGTATGACGGGCACTGAAGCTTTCTTT.